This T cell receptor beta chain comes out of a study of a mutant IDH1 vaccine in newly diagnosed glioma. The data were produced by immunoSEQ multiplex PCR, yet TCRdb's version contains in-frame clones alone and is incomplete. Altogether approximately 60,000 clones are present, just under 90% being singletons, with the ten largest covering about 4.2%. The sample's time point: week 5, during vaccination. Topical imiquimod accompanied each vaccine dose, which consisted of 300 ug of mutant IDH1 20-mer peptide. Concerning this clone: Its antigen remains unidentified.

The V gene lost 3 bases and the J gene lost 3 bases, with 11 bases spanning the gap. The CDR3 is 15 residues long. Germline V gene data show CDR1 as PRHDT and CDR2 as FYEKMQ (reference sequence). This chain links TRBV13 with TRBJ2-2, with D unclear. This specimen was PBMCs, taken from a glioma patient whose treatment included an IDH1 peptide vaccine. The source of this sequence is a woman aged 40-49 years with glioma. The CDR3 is CASSLRLVDTGELFF. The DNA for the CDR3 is TGTGCCAGCAGCTTGCGGCTAGTCGACACCGGGGAGCTGTTTTTT.